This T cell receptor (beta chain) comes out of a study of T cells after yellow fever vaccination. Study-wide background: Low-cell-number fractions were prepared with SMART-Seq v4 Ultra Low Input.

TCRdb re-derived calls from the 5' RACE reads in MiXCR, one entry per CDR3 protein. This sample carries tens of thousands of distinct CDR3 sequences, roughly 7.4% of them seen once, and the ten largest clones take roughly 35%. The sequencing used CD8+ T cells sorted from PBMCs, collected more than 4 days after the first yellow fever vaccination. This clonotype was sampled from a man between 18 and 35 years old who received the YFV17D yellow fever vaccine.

CDR3 loop: CASSQDNYSNQPQHF. In nucleotides, the CDR3 is TGCGCCAGCAGCCAAGATAACTATAGCAATCAGCCCCAGCATTTT. The chain links TRBV4-1 to TRBJ1-5, with D uncertain. The length of the CDR3 is 15 residues. The germline V gene encodes CDR1 MGHRA and CDR2 YSYEKL. V was pared by 0 bases and J by 0 bases, with 6 bases between.